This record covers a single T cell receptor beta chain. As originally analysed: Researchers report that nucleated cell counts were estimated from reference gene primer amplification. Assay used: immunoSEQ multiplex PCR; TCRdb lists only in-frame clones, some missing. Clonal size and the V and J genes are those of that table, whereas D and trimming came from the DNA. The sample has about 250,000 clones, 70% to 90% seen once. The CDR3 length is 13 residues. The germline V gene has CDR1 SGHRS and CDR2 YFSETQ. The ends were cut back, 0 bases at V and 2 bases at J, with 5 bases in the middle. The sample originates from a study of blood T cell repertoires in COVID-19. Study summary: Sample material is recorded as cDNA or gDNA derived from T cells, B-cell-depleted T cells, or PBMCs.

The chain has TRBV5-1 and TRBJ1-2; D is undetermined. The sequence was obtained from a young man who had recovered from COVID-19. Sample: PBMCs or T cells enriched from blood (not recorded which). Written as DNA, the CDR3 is TGCGCCAGCAGCTTGGATATGAACTATGGCTACACCTTC. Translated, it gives CASSLDMNYGYTF.